Below are 13 T cell receptor beta chains sequenced from a single sample in a study of blood T cell repertoires in COVID-19. Data came from immunoSEQ multiplex PCR; TCRdb stores just in-frame clones and leaves some out. Seen here are roughly 260,000 clones, around 90% observed once, and the top ten hold about 2.2%. Sequenced: peripheral blood. The source of these receptors is a woman aged 50 to 65 who had recovered from COVID-19.

This clone was detected only once. This rearrangement joins TRBV7-2 to TRBJ1-2; 12 bases agree with TRBD1. Germline CDR1 reads SGHTA; CDR2 reads FQGNSA. The CDR3 contains 15 residues. V lost 5 bases to trimming and J lost 4 bases; unmatched junction nucleotides: 5. CDR3 DNA: TGTGCCAGCAGCGGGGACAGGGGGCGGGTCTATGGCTACACCTTC. It codes for CASSGDRGRVYGYTF. The whole variable domain, remainder taken from reference TRBV7-2 and TRBJ1-2, is GAGVSQSPSNKVTEKGKDVELRCDPISGHTALYWYRQSLGQGLEFLIYFQGNSAPDKSGLPSDRFSAERTGGSVSTLTIQRTQQEDSAVYLCASSGDRGRVYGYTFGSGTRLTVV.

A single count supports this clone. The rearrangement links TRBV21-1 to TRBJ2-3; TRBD2, the table's D call, lacks a check against the DNA. TRBV21-1 is described as a pseudogene. The CDR3 consists of 16 residues. The CDR3 bases are TGTGCCAGCAGCAGAAGGGACTTCTGGGGGGCAGATACGCAGTATTTT. This translates into CASSRRDFWGADTQYF.

The chain links TRBV20-1 to TRBJ2-3; D not certain. The CDR3 has 11 amino acids. The V end was cut by 3 bases, the J end by 2 bases, with 3 bases between. Per germline, CDR1 DFQATT and CDR2 SNEGSKA (reference sequence). The CDR3 nucleotides are TGCAGTGCTAGGGCCACAGATACGCAGTATTTT. As protein: CSARATDTQYF.

V and J are TRBV19 and TRBJ1-1; a weak D match, TRBD1 (5 bases). This CDR3 is 15 amino acids long. Germline values: CDR1 LNHDA, CDR2 SQIVND (reference sequence). Trimming pared 5 bases from V and 1 base from J, leaving 14 bases between. This CDR3 reads CASSSPGRGNTEAFF. The CDR3 DNA sequence: TGTGCCAGTAGTTCCCCCGGAAGGGGGAACACTGAAGCTTTCTTT.

The chain couples TRBV7-2 to TRBJ2-1; D is unclear. V lost 2 bases to trimming and J lost 6 bases, with 14 bases between them. The germline V gene has CDR1 SGHTA and CDR2 FQGNSA. This CDR3 comprises 15 residues. The CDR3 spells CASSLILRAPNEQFF. The DNA for the CDR3 is TGTGCCAGCAGCTTAATTCTGCGTGCACCCAATGAGCAGTTCTTC.

The chain employs TRBV9 and TRBJ2-7, with 8 bases lining up with TRBD2. Per the germline V gene, CDR1 is SGDLS and CDR2 is YYNGEE. The CDR3 has 14 amino acids. J gave up 2 bases and V 4 bases, and 5 bases lay outside the gene matches. CDR3 sequence: CASSSTSGPYEQYF. The DNA for the CDR3 is TGTGCCAGCAGCTCCACTAGCGGACCCTACGAGCAGTACTTC.

V and J are TRBV18 and TRBJ1-4; 8 positions agree with TRBD1. Trimming cost V 4 bases and J 8 bases; bases outside gene matches: 9. The CDR3 spans 15 residues. The germline V gene encodes CDR1 KGHSH and CDR2 LQKENI. The CDR3 sequence is CASSRIRGLNEKLFF. The DNA for the CDR3 is TGTGCCAGCTCACGAATCAGGGGGCTGAACGAAAAACTGTTTTTT.

This chain joins TRBV7-3 and TRBJ2-5; 8 bases match TRBD2. The CDR3 loop spans 15 amino acids. V trimming: 2 bases; J trimming: 4 bases; junction bases outside the gene matches: 6. Germline V gives CDR1 SGHTA, CDR2 FQGTGA. For the CDR3, the DNA is TGTGCCAGCAGCTTAGACGGGAGGGCCGGAGAGACCCAGTACTTC. It yields the protein CASSLDGRAGETQYF.

This chain connects TRBV15 to TRBJ2-2, with 7 nucleotides matching TRBD1. After removal of 3 bases from V and 3 bases from J, the junction contained 4 bases not matched to a gene. The CDR3 is 15 residues long. CDR1 and CDR2 from the germline V gene are LNHNV and YYDKDF (reference sequence). CDR3 nucleotides: TGTGCCACCAGCAGGGGGGACAGATACACCGGGGAGCTGTTTTTT. Its protein product is CATSRGDRYTGELFF.

J is TRBJ2-1 and V is TRBV20-1; TRBD1 aligns across 7 bases. The V gene's germline CDR1 is DFQATT and CDR2 SNEGSKA (reference sequence). J was trimmed by 9 bases and V by 3 bases; bases with no gene match: 11. The CDR3 consists of 14 residues. The CDR3 spells CSASRGHRGSEQFF. CDR3 nucleotide sequence: TGCAGTGCTAGTAGGGGGCATAGGGGGAGTGAGCAGTTCTTC.

This clone has just a few counts. This chain connects TRBV6-2 or TRBV6-3 to TRBJ1-5; D is ambiguous. Looked up from germline, CDR1 is MNHEY and CDR2 is SVGEGT. The CDR3 contains 15 residues. V shed 2 bases and J shed 3 bases, with 11 bases lying between them. CDR3 protein: CASSYGAKNNQPQHF. The CDR3 DNA reads TGTGCCAGCAGTTACGGAGCCAAAAACAATCAGCCCCAGCATTTT.

This clone was seen only a few times. This sequence joins TRBV6-5 and TRBJ1-1; D not resolved. Trimming removed 0 bases at V and 1 base at J, with 12 bases between. Germline V gene sequence: CDR1 MNHEY, CDR2 SVGAGI. The CDR3 extends over 16 amino acids. CDR3 nucleotide sequence: TGTGCCAGCAGTTACTCGATAGCCTTTAGGAACACTGAAGCTTTCTTT. This codes for CASSYSIAFRNTEAFF.

This chain joins TRBV27 and TRBJ2-7; 7 nucleotides align to TRBD1. The trim removed 6 bases at V and 3 bases at J, leaving 8 bases unmatched. Germline V gene sequence: CDR1 MNHEY, CDR2 SMNVEV (reference sequence). CDR3 length: 14 residues. CDR3 sequence (DNA): TGTGCCAGCAGCTATACCCGGGACAGCTACGAGCAGTACTTC. Residues: CASSYTRDSYEQYF.